These T cell receptor beta chains were read from a single sample in a study of blood T cells in healthy people across ages. From the 5' RACE reads, TCRdb called clonotypes with MiXCR, one entry per CDR3 protein. The sample has 1,500,000 or so distinct CDR3 sequences; around 40% are singletons. The sequenced material came from blood. The receptors originated from a woman aged 18-29 years in good health. Each CDR3 is given with its conserved first and last residue. A D gene is named only where the DNA matches it firmly. Not every row has a clone size; where given, it reads once, few, many or a size class.

D: .
size: few
V: TRBV3-1
J: TRBJ2-7
DNA: TGTGCCAGCAGCCAAAGGCCGGTATACGAGCAGTACTTC
CDR3: CASSQRPVYEQYF

D: TRBD2
size: many
V: TRBV12-3/TRBV12-4
J: TRBJ2-1
DNA: TGTGCCAGCAGTTCCCTTAGACTAGCGGGGGATAGCTCCTACAATGAGCAGTTCTTC
CDR3: CASSSLRLAGDSSYNEQFF

D: TRBD2
size: many
V: TRBV29-1
J: TRBJ2-1
DNA: TGCAGCGTTGTAGTGCTAGCGGGAAAACAGTTCTTC
CDR3: CSVVVLAGKQFF

D: TRBD1
size: .
V: TRBV5-1
J: TRBJ1-2
DNA: TGCGCCAGCAGCTGGGGACAGGCGAACTATGGCTACACCTTC
CDR3: CASSWGQANYGYTF

D: TRBD2
size: few
V: TRBV29-1
J: TRBJ2-3
DNA: TGCAGCGTTGGGGGTGTCGGGAGGGCCCCCCCAGATACGCAGTATTTT
CDR3: CSVGGVGRAPPDTQYF

D: .
size: .
V: TRBV5-1
J: TRBJ2-7
DNA: TGCGCCAGCAGCACCCAGACTAGTAACGAGCAGTACTTC
CDR3: CASSTQTSNEQYF

D: .
size: .
V: TRBV7-2
J: TRBJ1-2
DNA: TGTGCCAGCAGCTTAACAGGCCTTTTCAACTATGGCTACACCTTC
CDR3: CASSLTGLFNYGYTF

D: TRBD1
size: .
V: TRBV15
J: TRBJ1-3
DNA: TGTGCCACCAGCAGGGAGATTGGAATTGGACAGGGACCAAACACCATATATTTT
CDR3: CATSREIGIGQGPNTIYF

D: .
size: few
V: TRBV12-3/TRBV12-4
J: TRBJ1-5
DNA: TGTGCCAGCAGCTGGCCCCGTAGGTACAGGGTTATGGAGGCCAATCAGCCCCAGCATTTT
CDR3: CASSWPRRYRVMEANQPQHF

D: .
size: .
V: TRBV7-3
J: TRBJ2-3
DNA: TGTGCCAGCAGCTTAACGCGGGCGCGGGGTAGTACAGATACGCAGTATTTT
CDR3: CASSLTRARGSTDTQYF

D: .
size: .
V: TRBV11-2
J: TRBJ1-1
DNA: TGTGCCAGCAGCTTAAGGGGGGCGGGAGACACTGAAGCTTTCTTT
CDR3: CASSLRGAGDTEAFF

D: TRBD2
size: .
V: TRBV11-2
J: TRBJ2-1
DNA: TGTGCCAGCAGCCGCGGGCTAGCGGCCGAAGAGCAGTTCTTC
CDR3: CASSRGLAAEEQFF

D: .
size: .
V: TRBV2
J: TRBJ2-5
DNA: TGTGCCAGCAGACTGGACAGTTCGCAAGAGACCCAGTACTTC
CDR3: CASRLDSSQETQYF

D: TRBD1
size: few
V: TRBV5-1
J: TRBJ2-7
DNA: TGCGCCAGCAGGACCCCCGGGACAGGGATATACGAGCAGTACTTC
CDR3: CASRTPGTGIYEQYF

D: TRBD1
size: .
V: TRBV9
J: TRBJ2-3
DNA: TGTGCCAGCAGCCCACCGGGACAGGGGGCCACAGATACGCAGTATTTT
CDR3: CASSPPGQGATDTQYF

D: .
size: few
V: TRBV7-2
J: TRBJ1-1
DNA: TGTGCCAGCAGCTTAGCGGGCAGGCCCTACACTGAAGCTTTCTTT
CDR3: CASSLAGRPYTEAFF

D: TRBD1
size: .
V: TRBV4-1
J: TRBJ2-1
DNA: TGCGCCAGCAGCCACCCCTCGCAGGGGGTTCATGAGCAGTTCTTC
CDR3: CASSHPSQGVHEQFF

D: TRBD1
size: few
V: TRBV9
J: TRBJ2-7
DNA: TGTGCCAGCAGCGTAGGCTTCGACAGGGTCTACGAGCAGTACTTC
CDR3: CASSVGFDRVYEQYF

D: TRBD1
size: .
V: TRBV10-3
J: TRBJ1-2
DNA: TGTGCCATCAGTACGGTGACAGGGGGCGCGGACTATGGCTACACCTTC
CDR3: CAISTVTGGADYGYTF

D: TRBD1
size: few
V: TRBV7-8
J: TRBJ1-5
DNA: TGTGCCAGCAGACGGACAGGGGGTTTCAATCAGCCCCAGCATTTT
CDR3: CASRRTGGFNQPQHF

D: TRBD1
size: few
V: TRBV12-3/TRBV12-4
J: TRBJ1-2
DNA: TGTGCCAGCAGTTCCCGGCGACAGGGCGGCTATGGCTACACCTTC
CDR3: CASSSRRQGGYGYTF

D: .
size: .
V: TRBV7-2
J: TRBJ2-4
DNA: TGTGCCAGCAGCCTAGGGGGCGGGAGTAAGCAGTACTTC
CDR3: CASSLGGGSKQYF

D: TRBD2
size: few
V: TRBV20-1
J: TRBJ2-3
DNA: TGCAGTGCTAGAGTGGATAGCGGGAGGGCCGGAGCAGATACGCAGTATTTT
CDR3: CSARVDSGRAGADTQYF

D: TRBD2
size: few
V: TRBV4-3
J: TRBJ2-1
DNA: TGCGCCAGCAACGGACTAGCGGGTTACAATGAGCAGTTCTTC
CDR3: CASNGLAGYNEQFF

D: TRBD2
size: .
V: TRBV6-4
J: TRBJ2-1
DNA: TGTGCCAGCAGTGGGGCTAGCGGGGGCTACAATGAGCGGTTCTTC
CDR3: CASSGASGGYNERFF

D: .
size: many
V: TRBV6-4
J: TRBJ2-3
DNA: TGTGCCAGCAGTGCCACGGAGAGCGGAGCGCAGTATTTT
CDR3: CASSATESGAQYF

D: TRBD1
size: .
V: TRBV27
J: TRBJ1-4
DNA: TGTGCCAGCAGGCGACAGGGTTACGACGAAAAACTGTTTTTT
CDR3: CASRRQGYDEKLFF

D: .
size: few
V: TRBV27
J: TRBJ2-1
DNA: TGTGCCAGCAGTGACGGGGGTACCAATGAGCAGTTCTTC
CDR3: CASSDGGTNEQFF

D: .
size: .
V: TRBV29-1
J: TRBJ2-7
DNA: TGCAGCGCCGGGTTACTTTGGGAGCAGTACTTC
CDR3: CSAGLLWEQYF

D: .
size: .
V: TRBV20-1
J: TRBJ2-7
DNA: TGCAGTGCTCCCTACGAGCAGTACTTC
CDR3: CSAPYEQYF

D: .
size: once
V: TRBV28
J: TRBJ2-7
DNA: TGTGCCTGCAGTAAGGGTTCGGTCTACGAGCAGTACTTC
CDR3: CACSKGSVYEQYF

D: .
size: .
V: TRBV7-9
J: TRBJ2-7
DNA: TGTGCCAGCAGCCACACGACTAGAAACGAGCAGTACTTC
CDR3: CASSHTTRNEQYF

D: .
size: few
V: TRBV24-1
J: TRBJ2-1
DNA: TGTGCCACCAGTGCCCTTTCTGCTTACAATGAGCAGTTCTTC
CDR3: CATSALSAYNEQFF

D: TRBD1
size: many
V: TRBV29-1
J: TRBJ1-2
DNA: TGCAGCGCCATACAGGGGGTAGGCTATGGCTACACCTTC
CDR3: CSAIQGVGYGYTF

D: .
size: .
V: TRBV4-3
J: TRBJ1-4
DNA: TGCGCCAGCAGCCACCGCAGGCACCTTAATGAAAAACTGTTTTTT
CDR3: CASSHRRHLNEKLFF

D: .
size: .
V: TRBV18
J: TRBJ2-5
DNA: TGTGCCAGCTCACCAAACCAAGGGCAAGAGACCCAGTACTTC
CDR3: CASSPNQGQETQYF

D: TRBD1
size: .
V: TRBV27
J: TRBJ2-3
DNA: TGTGCCAGCAGAACAGGGGCGCTCACAGATACGCAGTATTTT
CDR3: CASRTGALTDTQYF

D: .
size: .
V: TRBV12-3/TRBV12-4
J: TRBJ1-4
DNA: TGTGCCAGCAGTTTCGGGACGCTCGGGGAAAAACTGTTTTTT
CDR3: CASSFGTLGEKLFF

D: .
size: few
V: TRBV6-2/TRBV6-3
J: TRBJ2-1
DNA: TGTGCCAGCAGCCAACACGACTCCTACAATGAGCAGTTCTTC
CDR3: CASSQHDSYNEQFF

D: .
size: .
V: TRBV29-1
J: TRBJ2-7
DNA: TGCAGCGTTGAAACTCCCGACGGGGATACCCAGTACTTC
CDR3: CSVETPDGDTQYF

D: .
size: few
V: TRBV29-1
J: TRBJ2-5
DNA: TGCAGCGTCGTGGACGGAGAGCAAGAGACCCAGTACTTC
CDR3: CSVVDGEQETQYF

D: .
size: .
V: TRBV7-2
J: TRBJ1-1
DNA: TGTGCCAGCAGCCCATTGCCCACTGAAGCTTTCTTT
CDR3: CASSPLPTEAFF

D: TRBD1
size: few
V: TRBV7-2
J: TRBJ1-5
DNA: TGTGCCAGCAGCTTAGGCGGCAGGGGGAGTTTGGGCAATCAGCCCCAGCATTTT
CDR3: CASSLGGRGSLGNQPQHF

D: TRBD2
size: .
V: TRBV9
J: TRBJ2-2
DNA: TGTGCCAGCACCCTCGGGGGTCTAGCGGGAGTTACCGGGGAGCTGTTTTTT
CDR3: CASTLGGLAGVTGELFF

D: .
size: .
V: TRBV30
J: TRBJ2-3
DNA: TGTGCCTGGAGTGTAACGGCAGATACGCAGTATTTT
CDR3: CAWSVTADTQYF

D: .
size: .
V: TRBV20-1
J: TRBJ2-3
DNA: TGCATTGTGGGGACTCCTTCCGCAGATACGCAGTATTTT
CDR3: CIVGTPSADTQYF

D: .
size: .
V: TRBV4-1
J: TRBJ2-1
DNA: TGCGCCAGCAGCCAAGGTTCGGGCTTCTCCTACAATGAGCAGTTCTTC
CDR3: CASSQGSGFSYNEQFF

D: .
size: .
V: TRBV27
J: TRBJ2-7
DNA: TGTGCCAGCAGTTTAATCGGACTGCTAAGCATTCATGAGCAGTACTTC
CDR3: CASSLIGLLSIHEQYF

D: .
size: .
V: TRBV5-1
J: TRBJ2-5
DNA: TGCGCCAGCAGCTTGGACGGCCGGGGAAAGCAGTACTTC
CDR3: CASSLDGRGKQYF